This TCR beta chain was documented in a study of blood T cell repertoires in COVID-19. The germline CDR1 and CDR2 sequences are MNHNS and SASEGT. This CDR3 region has 14 residues. Trimming left V 1 base short and J 5 bases short, with 11 bases between. This table comes from immunoSEQ multiplex PCR, and its TCRdb copy is limited to in-frame clones, with some not included. Of 180,000 or so clones detected, about 81% appear once; the ten largest clones hold roughly 12%. V gene TRBV6-1 combines with J gene TRBJ2-5, with D possibly TRBD1 on 6 matching bases. This TCR was recovered from a woman aged 80 or older with COVID-19, enrolled during active disease. The sequenced sample consisted of peripheral blood. The CDR3 reads CASSEVWGLETQYF. DNA for the CDR3: TGTGCCAGCAGTGAAGTTTGGGGGCTGGAGACCCAGTACTTC.